This T cell receptor beta chain appears in the sequencing data of a study of CD8+ T cells in alopecia areata. Treatment defined: oral pan-JAK inhibitor, 5-10 mg twice daily. CDR3 length equals 15 residues. Germline V lookup: CDR1 MNHEY, CDR2 SVGAGI. The ends were cut back, 6 bases at V and 2 bases at J, with 16 bases in the middle. It was cDNA, reverse transcribed from extracted RNA, that served as the sequencing template. Using immunoSEQ multiplex PCR, the repertoire was profiled, and TCRdb retains in-frame clones only, with some absent. Found here are a few hundred thousand clones, under 40% of them singletons; the top ten hold around 0.48%.

Here the sequenced sample was CD4+ T cells sorted from blood, taken at roughly week 30, from a patient treated with tofacitinib. The chain uses TRBV6-5 and TRBJ1-1, with D tentatively TRBD1 (6 bases). The receptor's source is a human donor with alopecia areata. The CDR3 region is CASSPGTNLNTEAFF. DNA for the CDR3: TGTGCCAGCAGCCCCGGGACAAACCTAAACACTGAAGCTTTCTTT.